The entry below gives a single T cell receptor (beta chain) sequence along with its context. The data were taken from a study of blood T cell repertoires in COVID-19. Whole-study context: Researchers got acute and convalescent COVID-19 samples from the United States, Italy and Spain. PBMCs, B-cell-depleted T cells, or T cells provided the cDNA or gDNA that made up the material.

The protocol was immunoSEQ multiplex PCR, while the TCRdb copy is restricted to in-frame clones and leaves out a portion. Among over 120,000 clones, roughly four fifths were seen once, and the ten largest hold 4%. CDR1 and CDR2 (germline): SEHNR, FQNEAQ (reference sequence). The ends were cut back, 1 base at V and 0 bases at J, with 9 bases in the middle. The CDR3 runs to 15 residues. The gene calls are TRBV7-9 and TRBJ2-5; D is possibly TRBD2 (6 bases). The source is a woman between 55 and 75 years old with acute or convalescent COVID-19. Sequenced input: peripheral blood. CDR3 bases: TGTGCCAGCAGCTTAGGGGCGGGAAACCAAGAGACCCAGTACTTC. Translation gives CASSLGAGNQETQYF.